The entry that follows covers one TCR beta chain sequence. Data came from immunoSEQ multiplex PCR; TCRdb stores just in-frame clones and leaves some out. Among 120,000 to 150,000 clones listed, around 86% were seen once. CDR3 size: 16 residues. The germline V gene encodes CDR1 LNHDA and CDR2 SQIVND (reference sequence). The ends lost 5 bases at V and 0 bases at J; junction bases unmatched: 5. The data were taken from a study of blood T cell repertoires in COVID-19. In the study overall: Samples of COVID-19 (acute and convalescent) were obtained from the United States, Italy and Spain. PBMCs, B-cell-depleted T cells, or T cells provided the cDNA or gDNA that made up the material.

Sequenced material: peripheral blood. V is TRBV19 and J is TRBJ2-1, with 9 positions matching TRBD2. This TCR was sampled from a human donor in a cohort sampled during active COVID-19. The DNA for the CDR3 is TGTGCCAGTAGTCCAATTAGCGGGAGCTCCTACAATGAGCAGTTCTTC. Its protein product is CASSPISGSSYNEQFF.